Each of the 18 T cell receptor beta chains below was sequenced from the same sample in a study of blood T cell repertoires in COVID-19. Profiling relied on immunoSEQ multiplex PCR, and the TCRdb table lists in-frame clones only, not all of them. The repertoire holds hundreds of thousands of clones, with around nine tenths as singletons. Source material: peripheral blood. These receptors were taken from a woman in her 30s with COVID-19, enrolled during active disease.

The rearrangement uses TRBV28 and TRBJ2-1, with 9 bases identical to TRBD2. CDR3 length: 18 amino acids. V gave up 1 base and J gave up 1 base; unmatched junction bases: 8. The germline V gene has CDR1 MDHEN and CDR2 SYDVKM. The CDR3 loop reads CASSLFGRGGKSYNEQFF. The CDR3 region has the DNA TGTGCCAGCAGTTTATTCGGGCGGGGGGGAAAATCCTACAATGAGCAGTTCTTC.

The chain has TRBV7-2 and TRBJ1-1; D is undetermined. In germline, CDR1 is SGHTA, CDR2 FQGNSA. The CDR3 contains 13 residues. The germline V and J ends were trimmed by 2 bases and 7 bases, with 11 bases remaining between them. The chain's CDR3 is CASSLILGLEAFF. CDR3 sequence (DNA): TGTGCCAGCAGCTTAATACTCGGACTTGAAGCTTTCTTT.

The chain employs TRBV5-1 and TRBJ2-3, with TRBD2 as a possible D gene (7 bases). V lost 5 bases and J lost 0, with 16 bases in between. CDR3 length: 16 amino acids. Germline V CDR1 and CDR2: SGHRS, YFSETQ. CDR3 amino acids: CASRLGGGRSTDTQYF. DNA of the CDR3: TGCGCCAGCAGACTGGGGGGGGGCCGCAGCACAGATACGCAGTATTTT.

The gene calls are TRBV3-1 (or the pseudogene TRBV3-2) and TRBJ2-1; the D gene is possibly TRBD1 (6 bases). CDR1 is LGHDT and CDR2 is YNNKEL in the germline V gene (reference sequence). The CDR3 sequence is 13 residues long. Between the trimmed V and J ends, which lost 4 bases and 10 bases, there was a span of 14 bases. CDR3: CASSLPTGREQFF. The CDR3 nucleotides read TGTGCCAGCAGCCTGCCGACAGGACGAGAGCAGTTCTTC.

This clone was seen just once. The V gene is TRBV10-2, the J gene TRBJ2-1; 7 positions agree with TRBD2. V shed 4 bases, J shed 9 bases, and the junction held 15 bases outside the gene matches. The CDR3 is 16 residues long. CDR1 WSHSY and CDR2 SAAADI come from the germline V gene. CDR3 residues: CASSADWGGVRAEQFF. For the CDR3, the DNA is TGCGCCAGCAGTGCAGATTGGGGAGGGGTGCGGGCTGAGCAGTTCTTC.

The chain recombines TRBV2 with TRBJ2-7, with D possibly being TRBD1 (6 bases). V lost 5 bases and J 5 bases, leaving 22 bases between the germline ends. From germline, CDR1 is SNHLY and CDR2 FYNNEI. CDR3 length: 16 amino acids. The CDR3 protein is CASSSGTPIFRDEQYF. The DNA of the CDR3 is TGTGCCAGCAGTTCCGGGACACCCATCTTCAGGGACGAGCAGTACTTC.

J is TRBJ1-1 and V is TRBV10-3; 7 bases align to TRBD1. Per germline, CDR1 ENHRY and CDR2 SYGVKD. V lost 5 bases to trimming and J lost 8 bases; unmatched junction nucleotides: 8. The CDR3 is 13 residues long. The CDR3 loop is CAISRQGGPEAFF. The CDR3 DNA reads TGTGCCATCAGTCGACAGGGTGGGCCCGAAGCTTTCTTT.

J is TRBJ2-5 and V is TRBV29-1; 10 nucleotides agree with TRBD1. This CDR3 is 12 amino acids long. Germline CDR1 reads SQVTM; CDR2 reads ANQGSEA. The J segment lost 5 bases and the V segment lost 4 bases, leaving 1 base of the junction unmatched. The CDR3 DNA reads as TGCAGCGTTGTGGGACAGGGGGAGACCCAGTACTTC. Residues: CSVVGQGETQYF.

A word on this clone: Additional DNA sequences in this sample encode the identical CDR3. V is TRBV18 and J is TRBJ1-2, with a tentative D call TRBD1 (6 bases). Germline V gene data show CDR1 as KGHSH and CDR2 as LQKENI. V lost 3 bases and J 2 bases, leaving 7 bases between the germline ends. The CDR3 has 13 residues. CDR3 residues: CASSPGQNYGYTF. The CDR3 nucleotides read TGTGCCAGCTCACCGGGACAAAACTATGGCTACACCTTC.

This clone appeared a few times. The chain has TRBV18 and TRBJ1-3; no clear D. The germline CDR1 and CDR2 sequences are KGHSH and LQKENI. V lost 5 bases and J lost 4, with 15 bases in between. The CDR3 has 15 amino acids. The CDR3 loop is CASSESWAEGNTIYF. As DNA, the CDR3 is TGTGCCAGCTCAGAGTCTTGGGCCGAAGGAAACACCATATATTTT.

The chain recombines TRBV7-9 with TRBJ2-1; 8 positions agree with TRBD1. This CDR3 comprises 13 residues. V dropped 5 bases and J dropped 10; count of bases not matched to a gene: 7. Germline CDR1 and CDR2: SEHNR and FQNEAQ (reference sequence). The CDR3 loop reads CASSIQGAEEQFF. CDR3 in DNA: TGTGCCAGCAGCATCCAGGGGGCGGAAGAGCAGTTCTTC. Together with reference TRBV7-9 and TRBJ2-1, the CDR3 gives the full variable domain: DTGVSQNPRHKITKRGQNVTFRCDPISEHNRLYWYRQTLGQGPEFLTYFQNEAQLEKSRLLSDRFSAERPKGSFSTLEIQRTEQGDSAMYLCASSIQGAEEQFFGPGTRLTVL.

The chain recombines TRBV5-1 with TRBJ2-5; possibly TRBD1 for D (6 bases). Per germline, CDR1 SGHRS and CDR2 YFSETQ. CDR3 length: 15 residues. The V gene lost 0 bases and the J gene lost 3 bases, with 12 bases spanning the gap. The DNA of the CDR3 is TGCGCCAGCAGCTTGGGGACAGCCCTAGAAGAGACCCAGTACTTC. It translates to CASSLGTALEETQYF.

The chain recombines TRBV7-2 with TRBJ1-6; D unclear. Germline V gene data show CDR1 as SGHTA and CDR2 as FQGNSA. With 4 bases removed from V and 0 bases from J, the gap between germline ends came to 7 bases. The CDR3 spans 15 residues. The DNA of the CDR3 is TGTGCCAGCAGCTGGGAGAGCTCCTATAATTCACCCCTCCACTTT. Protein product: CASSWESSYNSPLHF.

The chain employs TRBV2 and TRBJ1-1; TRBD1 matches 7 bases. The germline V gene has CDR1 SNHLY and CDR2 FYNNEI. The junction had 4 bases not matched to a gene; V was cut back by 0 bases and J by 6 bases. The CDR3 consists of 14 residues. CDR3 protein: CASSEARGKSEAFF. CDR3 DNA: TGTGCCAGCAGTGAAGCCAGGGGGAAGTCTGAAGCTTTCTTT.

About this clone: At one boundary the junction diverges from the germline segment, which might be a read error. The chain joins TRBV4-1 to TRBJ2-3, with D maybe TRBD2 (6 bases). This CDR3 comprises 13 residues. Germline V CDR1 and CDR2: MGHRA, YSYEKL. CDR3: CASSQVLTGDCLF. DNA for the CDR3: TGCGCCAGCAGCCAAGTACTCACCGGGGACTGCCTCTTT.

V and J are TRBV4-1 and TRBJ1-1; maybe TRBD1 (6 bases). The CDR3 sequence is 15 residues long. V gave up 1 base and J gave up 3 bases, with 12 bases separating them. In germline, CDR1 is MGHRA, CDR2 YSYEKL. DNA for the CDR3: TGCGCCAGCAGCCAAGGACTGTACAGGGACACTGAAGCTTTCTTT. It yields the protein CASSQGLYRDTEAFF.

The chain carries TRBV6-5 and TRBJ1-3; D gene uncertain. The CDR3 covers 15 residues. Germline values: CDR1 MNHEY, CDR2 SVGAGI. V lost 2 bases and J lost 0, with 8 bases in between. CDR3 coding DNA: TGTGCCAGCAGTTACGAGGGCTCCTCTGGAAACACCATATATTTT. This sequence encodes CASSYEGSSGNTIYF.

The V call is TRBV6-2 or TRBV6-3, the J call TRBJ2-3; TRBD2 matches at 12 bases. CDR3 size: 16 residues. V lost 6 bases to trimming and J lost 4 bases; unmatched junction nucleotides: 8. Germline assignment: CDR1 MNHEY and CDR2 SVGEGT. The CDR3 loop is CASSHSSGGAADTQYF. Here the CDR3 DNA reads TGTGCCAGCAGCCATTCTAGCGGGGGGGCCGCAGATACGCAGTATTTT.